The 14 T cell receptor beta chains below were found in one sample sequenced in a study of blood T cells in healthy people across ages. Alongside a J-beta primer mix, a sample-barcoded 5' primer served in a second PCR lasting 7 to 11 cycles. TCRdb recomputed calls from the 5' RACE reads with MiXCR, one row per CDR3 protein. Of some 780,000 distinct CDR3 sequences in the sample, just over 55% were seen once. The sequenced sample was blood. These receptors were collected from a man aged 35 to 55 in good health.

The genes are TRBV7-9 and TRBJ2-4; 8 bases match TRBD2. J lost 13 bases, V lost 2 bases, and 13 bases had no gene match. Germline CDR1 SEHNR, CDR2 FQNEAQ (reference sequence). This CDR3 spans 15 amino acids. This CDR3 is CASSLRLLADNEQYF. CDR3 DNA: TGTGCCAGCAGCTTAAGGCTACTAGCGGACAATGAGCAGTACTTC. Filled out from reference TRBV7-9 and TRBJ2-4, the complete variable domain reads DTGVSQNPRHKITKRGQNVTFRCDPISEHNRLYWYRQTLGQGPEFLTYFQNEAQLEKSRLLSDRFSAERPKGSFSTLEIQRTEQGDSAMYLCASSLRLLADNEQYFGAGTRLSVL.

The chain links TRBV9 to TRBJ1-2; possibly TRBD1 for D (5 bases). CDR1 is SGDLS, CDR2 YYNGEE, per germline. The ends were cut back, 3 bases at V and 6 bases at J, with 18 bases in the middle. The CDR3 is 15 amino acids. The CDR3 sequence is CASSAGPWGFDGYTF. CDR3 DNA: TGTGCCAGCAGCGCGGGACCGTGGGGTTTCGATGGCTACACCTTC.

V gene TRBV6-5 combines with J gene TRBJ2-3; maybe TRBD1 (5 bases). Trimming left V 3 bases short and J 2 bases short, with 12 bases between. The CDR3 has 15 residues. Germline CDR1 MNHEY, CDR2 SVGAGI. The CDR3 DNA sequence: TGTGCCAGCAGTTATCGTCAGGGAACCACAGATACGCAGTATTTT. This codes for CASSYRQGTTDTQYF.

This clonotype was recorded a few times. The chain has TRBV6-5 and TRBJ2-7, with D possibly matching TRBD1 (6 bases). V lost 0 bases and J lost 11, with 11 bases in between. CDR1 is MNHEY, CDR2 SVGAGI, per germline. The CDR3 covers 12 residues. CDR3 in amino acids: CASSYSTGHEYF. The CDR3 DNA follows: TGTGCCAGCAGTTACTCTACGGGACACGAGTACTTC.

The J gene is TRBJ1-2, the V gene TRBV2, with a weak D call TRBD1 (6 bases). Germline CDR1 SNHLY, CDR2 FYNNEI. The CDR3 has 16 amino acids. Deletions cut 6 bases from V and 4 bases from J, with 21 bases between. The DNA for the CDR3 is TGTGCCAGCAGCGAAAATCCAGGGGACCTCATCTATGGCTACACCTTC. This codes for CASSENPGDLIYGYTF.

The V gene is TRBV18, the J gene TRBJ1-2; TRBD1 might be the D (5 bases). The CDR3 sequence is 16 residues long. V was cut by 1 base and J by 6 bases, with 18 bases left in between. Germline CDR1 and CDR2: KGHSH and LQKENI. CDR3: CASSPQPLGGGDGYTF. DNA of the CDR3: TGTGCCAGCTCACCACAGCCGTTGGGGGGAGGAGATGGCTACACCTTC. Supplemented by reference TRBV18 and TRBJ1-2, the full variable domain reads NAGVMQNPRHLVRRRGQEARLRCSPMKGHSHVYWYRQLPEEGLKFMVYLQKENIIDESGMPKERFSAEFPKEGPSILRIQQVVRGDSAAYFCASSPQPLGGGDGYTFGSGTRLTVV.

V is TRBV20-1 and J is TRBJ2-3; D is unresolved. CDR1 DFQATT and CDR2 SNEGSKA come from the germline V gene (reference sequence). Trimming removed 1 base at V and 4 bases at J, with 15 bases between. This CDR3 contains 15 residues. The CDR3 protein is CSARVPLAGADTQYF. The CDR3 DNA reads as TGCAGTGCTAGAGTCCCCCTGGCAGGCGCAGATACGCAGTATTTT.

The V call is TRBV6-6, the J call TRBJ2-3, with a weak D call TRBD2 (6 bases). V was shortened by 10 bases and J by 6 bases, with 17 bases between the two germline ends. The CDR3 length is 13 residues. CDR1 is MNHNY, CDR2 SVGAGI, per germline (reference sequence). The CDR3 here is CATQEAGQDTQYF. The CDR3 coding sequence is TGTGCCACTCAAGAAGCGGGTCAGGATACGCAGTATTTT.

J is TRBJ2-5 and V is TRBV11-1; TRBD1 aligns across 8 bases. Germline CDR1 SGHAT, CDR2 FQDESV (reference sequence). The CDR3 is made up of 17 amino acids. V lost 1 base and J lost 2; bases outside the gene matches: 9. CDR3 in DNA: TGTGCCAGCAGCTTAGGTTATGGGGACAGGAGTCAAGAGACCCAGTACTTC. This translates into CASSLGYGDRSQETQYF.

The J gene is TRBJ2-2, the V gene TRBV10-3; 9 bases line up with TRBD2. Germline-derived CDR1 and CDR2 are ENHRY and SYGVKD. CDR3 length equals 15 residues. V was clipped by 3 bases and J by 4 bases; unmatched bases: 3. DNA for the CDR3: TGTGCCATCAGTGAACTTAGCGGGAGCACCGGGGAGCTGTTTTTT. This codes for CAISELSGSTGELFF.

The rearrangement uses TRBV30 and TRBJ1-6; no reliable D call. CDR3 length: 13 residues. V lost 6 bases to trimming and J lost 14 bases, with 20 bases between them. Germline V lookup: CDR1 GTSNPN, CDR2 SVGIG (reference sequence). CDR3: CACKPGLFSALHF. CDR3 nucleotides: TGTGCCTGCAAACCGGGCCTCTTTTCGGCCCTCCACTTT. Looking up the rest from reference TRBV30 and TRBJ1-6 gives the full variable domain: SQTIHQWPATLVQPVGSPLSLECTVEGTSNPNLYWYRQAAGRGLQLLFYSVGIGQISSEVPQNLSASRPQDRQFILSSKKLLLSDSGFYLCACKPGLFSALHFGNGTRLTVT.

The V and J genes are TRBV2 and TRBJ1-1; unclear D gene. The germline V gene has CDR1 SNHLY and CDR2 FYNNEI. The V and J ends lost 5 bases and 11 bases respectively, with 12 bases between them. The CDR3 is 11 amino acids. CDR3 in DNA: TGTGCCAGCAGTATAAAACTAGAGGCTTTCTTT. Its translation: CASSIKLEAFF.

The rearrangement uses TRBV2 and TRBJ2-3; no firm D call. The CDR3 totals 15 residues. The germline V and J ends were trimmed by 8 bases and 0 bases, with 15 bases remaining between them. Germline V gene data show CDR1 as SNHLY and CDR2 as FYNNEI. The CDR3 nucleotides are TGTGCCAGCCGCCCCCAGGCCATTAGCACAGATACGCAGTATTTT. Protein: CASRPQAISTDTQYF.

The chain couples TRBV12-3 or TRBV12-4 to TRBJ2-4; no definite D call. The CDR3 contains 15 residues. The V end lost 4 bases, the J end lost 0 bases, and 10 bases lay between the germline ends. CDR3 in amino acids: CASSSPPLAKNIQYF. DNA for the CDR3: TGTGCCAGCAGTTCCCCCCCTCTAGCCAAAAACATTCAGTACTTC.